The 3 T cell receptor beta chains given below trace back to one sample, sequenced in a study of T-cell memory formation after mild COVID-19. TCRdb redid the calling of the 5' RACE reads with MiXCR, one entry per CDR3 protein. The sample contains 250,000 to 350,000 distinct CDR3 sequences, 15% to 20% of which appear only once. Material for sequencing was PBMCs or a T cell subset sorted from them (not recorded which). These receptors all come from a man younger than 35 who had mild COVID-19 (a few samples of this study predate the infection). Cell type and time point are not known.

V usage is TRBV5-1 and J usage is TRBJ1-1; D gene uncertain. The CDR3 extends over 14 amino acids. Germline V gene lookup returns CDR1 SGHRS and CDR2 YFSETQ. V was shortened by 1 base and J by 1 base, with 8 bases between the two germline ends. The CDR3 sequence: CASSLRRENTEAFF. The CDR3 DNA reads TGCGCCAGCAGCTTGCGAAGGGAGAACACTGAAGCTTTCTTT.

In nucleotides, the CDR3 is TGTGCCAGCAGCGGACATACGGGGTCTAAAAGGGGGACCCAGTACTTC. Its translation is CASSGHTGSKRGTQYF. The chain links TRBV7-2 to TRBJ2-5; TRBD1 or TRBD2 may be the D gene (5 bases each). The germline V gene has CDR1 SGHTA and CDR2 FQGNSA. CDR3 length: 16 amino acids. V was cut by 5 bases and J by 7 bases, with 23 bases left in between. Combining the CDR3 with reference TRBV7-2 and TRBJ2-5 gives the whole variable domain GAGVSQSPSNKVTEKGKDVELRCDPISGHTALYWYRQSLGQGLEFLIYFQGNSAPDKSGLPSDRFSAERTGGSVSTLTIQRTQQEDSAVYLCASSGHTGSKRGTQYFGPGTRLLVL.

The sample holds a few counts of this clonotype. The chain is built from TRBV15 and TRBJ1-2; D not certain. From germline, CDR1 is LNHNV and CDR2 YYDKDF (reference sequence). This CDR3 is 12 amino acids long. V dropped 5 bases and J dropped 4 bases, with 8 bases sitting between them. As DNA, the CDR3 is TGTGCCACCAGCGGGGTGGGCTATGGCTACACCTTC. Protein: CATSGVGYGYTF.